One TCR beta chain is described in this entry. CDR1 is SQVTM, CDR2 ANQGSEA, per germline. V was clipped by 6 bases and J by 10 bases; unmatched bases: 3. The CDR3 is made up of 11 amino acids. Under the authors' procedure: Cell counts per sample came from amplifying reference gene primers. Sequencing was performed with immunoSEQ multiplex PCR; in TCRdb, only in-frame clones are kept and a portion is missing. The V and J calls and clone size are taken from that table; D and trimming were inferred from the DNA. Of about 80,000 clones listed, roughly 82% are singletons. This sample was taken from a study of blood T cell repertoires in COVID-19. The overall study: Specimens from acute and convalescent COVID-19 originated in the United States, Italy and Spain.

This TCR was sampled from a man aged 60-69 years with acute or convalescent COVID-19. The J gene is TRBJ2-3, the V gene TRBV29-1, with TRBD2 matching over 11 bases. The specimen was peripheral blood. Here the CDR3 DNA reads TGCAGCGTCCGGACTAGCGGGCCGCAGTATTTT. It translates to CSVRTSGPQYF.